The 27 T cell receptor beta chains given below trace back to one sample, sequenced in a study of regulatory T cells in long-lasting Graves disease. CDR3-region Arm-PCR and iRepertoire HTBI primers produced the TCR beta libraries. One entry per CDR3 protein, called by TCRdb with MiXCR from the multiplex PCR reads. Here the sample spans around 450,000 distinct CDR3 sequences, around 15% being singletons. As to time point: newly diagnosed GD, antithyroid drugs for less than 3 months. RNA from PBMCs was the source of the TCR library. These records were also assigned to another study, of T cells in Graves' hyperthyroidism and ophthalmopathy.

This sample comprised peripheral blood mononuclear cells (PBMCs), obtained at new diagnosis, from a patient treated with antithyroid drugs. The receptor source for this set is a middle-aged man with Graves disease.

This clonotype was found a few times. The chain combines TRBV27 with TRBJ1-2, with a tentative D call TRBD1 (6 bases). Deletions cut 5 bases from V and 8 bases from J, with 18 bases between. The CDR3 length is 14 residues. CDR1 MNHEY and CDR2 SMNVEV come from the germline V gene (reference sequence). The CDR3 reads CASSPRRGARGYTF. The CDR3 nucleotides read TGTGCCAGCAGTCCACGTCGGGGGGCGCGGGGCTACACCTTC.

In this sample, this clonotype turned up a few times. The CDR3 here is CSARNWVVGNEQFF. In DNA, the CDR3 is TGCAGTGCTAGAAATTGGGTGGTCGGCAATGAGCAGTTCTTC. V is TRBV20-1 and J is TRBJ2-1, with D uncertain. Germline-derived CDR1 and CDR2 are DFQATT and SNEGSKA (reference sequence). The CDR3 is made up of 14 amino acids. The ends were cut back, 2 bases at V and 6 bases at J, with 14 bases in the middle.

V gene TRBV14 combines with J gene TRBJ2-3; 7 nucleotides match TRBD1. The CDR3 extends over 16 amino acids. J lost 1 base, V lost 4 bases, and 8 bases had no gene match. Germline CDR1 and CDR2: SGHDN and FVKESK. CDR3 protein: CASSLLRGSGTDTQYF. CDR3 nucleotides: TGTGCCAGCAGCCTTCTCAGGGGGTCCGGCACAGATACGCAGTATTTT.

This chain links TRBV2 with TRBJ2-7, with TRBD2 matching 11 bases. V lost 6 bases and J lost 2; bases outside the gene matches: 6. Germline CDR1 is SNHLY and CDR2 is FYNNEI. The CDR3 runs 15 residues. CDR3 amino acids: CASRTLAGGTYEQYF. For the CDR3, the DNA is TGTGCCAGCAGGACCCTAGCGGGAGGCACCTACGAGCAGTACTTC.

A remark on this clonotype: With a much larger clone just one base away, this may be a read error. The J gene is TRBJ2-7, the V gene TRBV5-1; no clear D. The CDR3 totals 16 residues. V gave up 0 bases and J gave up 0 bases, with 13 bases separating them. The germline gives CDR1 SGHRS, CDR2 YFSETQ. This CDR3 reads CASSLEAASISYEQYF. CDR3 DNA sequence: TGCGCCAGCAGCTTGGAGGCAGCTTCAATCTCCTACGAGCAGTACTTC.

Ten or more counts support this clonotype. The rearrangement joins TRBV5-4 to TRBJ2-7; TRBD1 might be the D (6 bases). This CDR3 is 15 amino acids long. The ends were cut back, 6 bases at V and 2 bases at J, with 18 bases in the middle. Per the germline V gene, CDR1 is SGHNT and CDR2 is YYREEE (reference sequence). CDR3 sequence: CASMDRDTSTYEQYF. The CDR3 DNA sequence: TGTGCCAGCATGGATCGGGACACCTCAACCTACGAGCAGTACTTC.

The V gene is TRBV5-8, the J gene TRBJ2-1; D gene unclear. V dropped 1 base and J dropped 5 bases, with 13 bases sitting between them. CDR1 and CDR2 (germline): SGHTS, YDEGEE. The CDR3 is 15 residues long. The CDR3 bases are TGTGCCAGCAGCTTGTTAGGTAGGACGGACAATGAGCAGTTCTTC. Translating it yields CASSLLGRTDNEQFF.

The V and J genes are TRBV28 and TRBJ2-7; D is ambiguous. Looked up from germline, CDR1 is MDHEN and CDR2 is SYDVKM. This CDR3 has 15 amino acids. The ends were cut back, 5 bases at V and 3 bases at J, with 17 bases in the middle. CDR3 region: CASSRIGSISYEQYF. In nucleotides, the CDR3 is TGTGCCAGCAGTCGCATTGGGTCGATCAGCTACGAGCAGTACTTC.

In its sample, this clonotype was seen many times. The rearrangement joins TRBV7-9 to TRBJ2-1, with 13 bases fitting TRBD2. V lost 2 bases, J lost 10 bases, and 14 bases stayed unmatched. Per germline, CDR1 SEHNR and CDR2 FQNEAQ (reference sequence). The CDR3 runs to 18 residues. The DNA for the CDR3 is TGTGCCAGCAGCTTAAGTTCCCTACTAGCGGGAGGGCTCGGCGAGCAGTTCTTC. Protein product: CASSLSSLLAGGLGEQFF.

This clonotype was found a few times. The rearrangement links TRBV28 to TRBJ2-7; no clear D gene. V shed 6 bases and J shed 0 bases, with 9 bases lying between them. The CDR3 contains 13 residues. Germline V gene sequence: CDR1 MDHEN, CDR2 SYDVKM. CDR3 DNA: TGTGCCAGCAGGCTGCCGGCCTCCTACGAGCAGTACTTC. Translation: CASRLPASYEQYF.

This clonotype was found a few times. CDR3 in amino acids: CATSDTGLAGRSDTQYF. For the CDR3, the DNA is TGTGCCACCAGTGACACGGGACTAGCGGGAAGATCAGATACGCAGTATTTT. The chain uses TRBV24-1 and TRBJ2-3; 13 nucleotides align to TRBD2. CDR1 and CDR2 from the germline V gene are KGHDR and SFDVKD. The CDR3 is 17 residues long. The trim removed 4 bases at V and 4 bases at J, leaving 7 bases unmatched.

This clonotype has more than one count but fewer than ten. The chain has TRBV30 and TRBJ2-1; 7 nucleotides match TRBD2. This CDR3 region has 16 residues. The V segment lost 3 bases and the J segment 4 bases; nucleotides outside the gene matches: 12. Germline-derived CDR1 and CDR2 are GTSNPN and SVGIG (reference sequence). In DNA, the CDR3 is TGTGCCTGGAGCCCCGTAGGGCTAGCGGATTACAATGAGCAGTTCTTC. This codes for CAWSPVGLADYNEQFF.

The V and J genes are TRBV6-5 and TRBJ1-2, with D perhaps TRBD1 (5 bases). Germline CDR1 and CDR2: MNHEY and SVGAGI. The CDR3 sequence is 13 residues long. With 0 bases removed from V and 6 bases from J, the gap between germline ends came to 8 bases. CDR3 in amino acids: CASSYSRGDGYTF. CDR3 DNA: TGTGCCAGCAGTTACTCGCGAGGGGATGGCTACACCTTC.

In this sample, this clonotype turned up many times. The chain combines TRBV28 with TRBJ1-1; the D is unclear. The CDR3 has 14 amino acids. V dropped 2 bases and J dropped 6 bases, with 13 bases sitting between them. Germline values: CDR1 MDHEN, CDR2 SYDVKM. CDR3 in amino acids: CASSLGSAVAEAFF. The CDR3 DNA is TGTGCCAGCAGTTTAGGATCAGCCGTCGCTGAAGCTTTCTTT.

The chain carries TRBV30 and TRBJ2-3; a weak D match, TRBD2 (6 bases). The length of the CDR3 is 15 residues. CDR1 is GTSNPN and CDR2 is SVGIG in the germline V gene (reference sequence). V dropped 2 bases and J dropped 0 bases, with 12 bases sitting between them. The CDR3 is CAWSRGGASTDTQYF. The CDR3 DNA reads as TGTGCCTGGAGTCGTGGCGGGGCTAGCACAGATACGCAGTATTTT.

CDR3: CASSLKGTEKLFF. The CDR3 DNA sequence: TGTGCCAGCAGCTTAAAGGGCACTGAAAAACTGTTTTTT. The chain joins TRBV7-9 to TRBJ1-4, with D hard to call. The CDR3 covers 13 residues. In germline, CDR1 is SEHNR, CDR2 FQNEAQ (reference sequence). Trimming cost V 2 bases and J 7 bases, with 8 bases left between them.

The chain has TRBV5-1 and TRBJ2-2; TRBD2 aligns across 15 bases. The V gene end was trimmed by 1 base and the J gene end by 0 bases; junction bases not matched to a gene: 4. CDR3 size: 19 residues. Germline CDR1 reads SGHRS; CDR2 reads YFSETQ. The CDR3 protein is CASSLRTSGRGANTGELFF. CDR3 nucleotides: TGCGCCAGCAGCTTGAGGACTAGCGGGAGGGGAGCGAACACCGGGGAGCTGTTTTTT. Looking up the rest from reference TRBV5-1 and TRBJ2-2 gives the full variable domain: KAGVTQTPRYLIKTRGQQVTLSCSPISGHRSVSWYQQTPGQGLQFLFEYFSETQRNKGNFPGRFSGRQFSNSRSEMNVSTLELGDSALYLCASSLRTSGRGANTGELFFGEGSRLTVL.

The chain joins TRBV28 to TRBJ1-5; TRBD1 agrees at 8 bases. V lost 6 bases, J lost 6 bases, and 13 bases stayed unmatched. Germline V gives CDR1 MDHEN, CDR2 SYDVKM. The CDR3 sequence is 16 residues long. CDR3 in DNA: TGTGCCAGCAGCCTAAGAACCCAGGGGGCTGCTCAGCCCCAGCATTTT. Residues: CASSLRTQGAAQPQHF.

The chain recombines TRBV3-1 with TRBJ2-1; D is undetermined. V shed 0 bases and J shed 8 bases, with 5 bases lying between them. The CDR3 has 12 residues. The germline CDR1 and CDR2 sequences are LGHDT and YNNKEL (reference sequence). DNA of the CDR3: TGTGCCAGCAGCCAAGATCAGTATGAGCAGTTCTTC. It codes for CASSQDQYEQFF.

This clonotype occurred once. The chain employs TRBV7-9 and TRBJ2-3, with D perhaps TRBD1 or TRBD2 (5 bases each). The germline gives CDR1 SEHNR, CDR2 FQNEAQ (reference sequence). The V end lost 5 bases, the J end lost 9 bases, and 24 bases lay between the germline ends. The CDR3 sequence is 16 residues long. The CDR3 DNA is TGTGCCAGCAGCCTCTTCGGGACCCTCCGGTCTGGCACGCAGTATTTT. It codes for CASSLFGTLRSGTQYF.

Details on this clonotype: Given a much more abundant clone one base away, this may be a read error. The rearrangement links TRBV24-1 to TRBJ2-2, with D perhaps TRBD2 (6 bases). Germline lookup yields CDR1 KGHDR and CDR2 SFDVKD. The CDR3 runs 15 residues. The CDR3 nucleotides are TGTGCCACCAGTGATTCTCGGGAGTTGGTCGGGGGGCTGTTTTTT. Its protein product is CATSDSRELVGGLFF.

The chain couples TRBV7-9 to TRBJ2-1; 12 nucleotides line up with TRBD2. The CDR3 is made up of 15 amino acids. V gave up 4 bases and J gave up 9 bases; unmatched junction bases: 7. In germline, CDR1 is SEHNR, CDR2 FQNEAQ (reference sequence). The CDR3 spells CASSYPTSGRSEQFF. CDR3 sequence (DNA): TGTGCCAGCAGCTACCCCACTAGCGGGAGGAGTGAGCAGTTCTTC.

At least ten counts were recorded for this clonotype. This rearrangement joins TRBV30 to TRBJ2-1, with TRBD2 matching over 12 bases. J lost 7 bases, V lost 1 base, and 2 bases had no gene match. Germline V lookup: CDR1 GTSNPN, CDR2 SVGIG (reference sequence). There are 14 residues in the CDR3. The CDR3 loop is CAWSATSGSNEQFF. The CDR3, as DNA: TGTGCCTGGAGTGCGACTAGCGGGAGTAATGAGCAGTTCTTC.

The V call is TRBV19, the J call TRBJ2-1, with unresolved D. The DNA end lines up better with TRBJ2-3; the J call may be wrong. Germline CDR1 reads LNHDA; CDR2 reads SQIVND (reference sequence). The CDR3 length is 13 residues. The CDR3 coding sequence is TGTGCCAGTAGCAACCCCCCCGTAGATACGCAGTATTTT. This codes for CASSNPPVDTQYF.

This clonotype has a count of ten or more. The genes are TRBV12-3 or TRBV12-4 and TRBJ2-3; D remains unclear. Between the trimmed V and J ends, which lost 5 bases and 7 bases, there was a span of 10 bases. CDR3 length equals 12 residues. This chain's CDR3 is CASSPIVNTQYF. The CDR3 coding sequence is TGTGCCAGCAGTCCCATTGTGAATACGCAGTATTTT.

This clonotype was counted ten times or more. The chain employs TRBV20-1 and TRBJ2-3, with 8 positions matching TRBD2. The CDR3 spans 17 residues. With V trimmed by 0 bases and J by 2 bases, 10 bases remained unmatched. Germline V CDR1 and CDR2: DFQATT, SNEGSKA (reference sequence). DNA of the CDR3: TGCAGTGCTAGAGATCTAGGCGGGGGGACCTTCACAGATACGCAGTATTTT. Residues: CSARDLGGGTFTDTQYF.

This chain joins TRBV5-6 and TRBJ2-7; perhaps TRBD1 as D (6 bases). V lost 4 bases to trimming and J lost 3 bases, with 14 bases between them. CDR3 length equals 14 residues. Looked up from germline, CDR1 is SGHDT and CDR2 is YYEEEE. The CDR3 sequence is CASSVSGTIYEQYF. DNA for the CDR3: TGTGCCAGCAGCGTATCCGGGACAATCTACGAGCAGTACTTC.